This record covers a single T cell receptor beta chain. Its antigen is currently not known. One base away there is no much larger clone; base qualities are not given. These data originate in a study of tumor and adjacent non-tumor tissue in lung cancer (dated by TCRdb to between 2017 and 2018). A note on the overall study: Patients with adenocarcinoma (approximately 11), squamous cell carcinoma (2) and small cell lung cancer (1) were included in the cohort. The approximately 15 enrolled patients, of whom some ten were men and 5 were women, were aged roughly 30 to 76 years and were diagnosed with TNM stage I to III disease. Sequencing produced some 130,000,000 productive TCRbeta reads in total, an average of about 4 million reads per sample. The study compared bulk TCRbeta repertoires between lung tumor tissue and matched distant non-tumor lung tissue from about 14 lung cancer patients. Some 30 paired specimens, one tumor and one normal lung sample per patient, were profiled by TCRbeta CDR3 sequencing.

RNA was extracted from bulk unsorted tissue and checked for quality with a NanoDrop ND-1000 and an Agilent 2100. Normal lung samples were distant non-tumor tissue taken more than 3 cm from the tumor edge. The donors were newly diagnosed lung cancer patients admitted for thoracic surgery in China from August to November 2014 who had not received prior chemotherapy. Patients who had received previous radiotherapy or chemotherapy, or who had another concurrent cancer, were excluded from the study. Pieces of surgical tissue measuring about 1-2.1 cm3 were kept in RNAlater solution and held at -80 degrees C until needed. Library preparation was by multiplex PCR. Data came from an Illumina HiSeq 2500. TCRbeta libraries were constructed through three rounds of nested PCR with primers (Table S4) according to protocols modified from ARM-PCR. Before sequencing, PCR products in the 200-500 bp range were cut out of the gel and cleaned up using the QIAquick gel extraction kit. Under the source paper's analysis protocol: Trimmomatic was used to clean the reads, FLASH merged the cleaned reads into complete CDR3 sequences, and MiTCR assigned the sequences to V(D)J germline segments. VDJtools was used to compute clonal diversity as the inverse Simpson's index. Productive reads were defined as in-frame sequences without a premature stop codon. Through fastp at Q25 and MiXCR, TCRdb rebuilt clones from the public reads, retaining in-frame beta chains. CDR3 protein sequences are deduplicated, and each keeps its most common genes and DNA. TCRdb, not the authors, supplied the V and J calls. This sample has some 70,000 distinct CDR3 sequences in its table, and around 70% of those were observed once. The ten largest account for roughly 26% of the sample.

What the work shows at the level of the full study, not this receptor alone: Only about 15 patients were included in the cohort, and the need for larger samples and more detailed clinical data was noted by the authors. The sequencing platform is not named in the methods, and unique molecular identifiers are not mentioned. Significantly higher TCR diversity (inverse Simpson) was observed in tumor tissue than in normal lung tissue (approximately 400 vs 170, P = 0.0075, Mann-Whitney U test). Significantly higher TCR diversity was found in younger patients, and higher tumor TCR diversity was associated with shorter overall and disease-free survival. The top 100 clones made up a significantly larger cumulative share of the repertoire in normal lung than in tumor tissue. Because peripheral blood was not sequenced, the blood TCRbeta repertoires of the lung cancer patients in the study went unexamined.

V and J lose 5 bases and 0 bases, and a span of 10 bases separates them. The CDR3 runs 14 amino acids, cysteine and phenylalanine included. The CDR3 DNA has 42 bases and is translated from base 1. The CDR1 and CDR2 encoded by the germline V gene (reference sequence) are MNHNY and SVGAGI. The chain was built from TRBV6-6 and TRBJ1-2, with the D gene not clear enough to name. Sequenced: distant non-tumor lung tissue. This receptor was obtained from a woman aged 50 to 60 with non-small cell lung cancer. The bases read TGTGCCAGCAGTCAAGACGGTACTAACTATGGCTACACCTTC. The encoded protein is CASSQDGTNYGYTF.